This T cell receptor (beta chain) comes out of a study of T-cell reconstitution after alpha-beta-depleted transplantation in children. The CDR3 totals 14 residues. Germline V gene sequence: CDR1 WSHSY, CDR2 SAAADI. V was cut by 7 bases and J by 5 bases, with 14 bases left in between. Unique molecular identifiers were incorporated during preparation of the TCRbeta library. TCRdb independently ran MiXCR on the PCR reads; one entry per CDR3 protein. The top ten hold about 1.1% of the sample, which has around 600,000 distinct CDR3 sequences, 16% seen once. This clonotype was found many times. This clonotype was obtained from a human donor who donated a stem cell graft to a child with acute myeloid leukemia. V and J are TRBV10-2 and TRBJ2-2; D ambiguous. The sample was PBMCs from the stem cell graft donor, taken from the stem cell graft. The CDR3 spells CASTTGLGTGELFF. The CDR3 nucleotides are TGCGCCAGCACCACCGGATTAGGGACCGGGGAGCTGTTTTTT.